The rows below give T cell receptor beta chains drawn from one sample of a study of T cell repertoires in cytomegalovirus infection. TCRdb ran MiXCR on the reads and lists one entry per CDR3 protein. The sample has fewer than 550,000 distinct CDR3 sequences; around 27% are singletons. Material for sequencing was PBMCs. These TCRs come from a human donor in good health (CMV status not recorded). Some clones in this sample may be carry-over from other donors' samples. Each CDR3 is given with its conserved first and last residue. D genes are given only for firm matches. Part of the rows lack a size; the others show once, few, many or a class for expanded clones.

d_gene	abundance	v_gene	j_gene	CDR3nt	CDR3aa
.	few	TRBV12-3/TRBV12-4	TRBJ2-5	TGTGCCAGCAGTCCCCAGGGTGGGGCGGAGACCCAGTACTTC	CASSPQGGAETQYF
TRBD2	many	TRBV7-2	TRBJ2-1	TGTGCCAGCAGCTTAGTGGGGTGGCAAGCGGGATCAGGTGAGCAGTTCTTC	CASSLVGWQAGSGEQFF
TRBD2	.	TRBV15	TRBJ2-4	TGTGCCACCAGCAGAGAGGTAGCGGGAGTAAGAGGTTTAGGCAAAAACATTCAGTACTTC	CATSREVAGVRGLGKNIQYF
.	few	TRBV5-4	TRBJ2-1	TGTGCCAGCAGCTTGGGGCAGGGGTACGACGAGCAGTTCTTC	CASSLGQGYDEQFF
.	.	TRBV20-1	TRBJ2-1	TGCAGTGTTCGGGAGACGAGGCACTCCTACAATGAGCAGTTCTTC	CSVRETRHSYNEQFF
.	.	TRBV7-6	TRBJ1-2	TGTGCCAGCAGCTTATTATTAGGGACTGAGAGTTATGGCTACACCTTC	CASSLLLGTESYGYTF
.	few	TRBV7-2	TRBJ1-1	TGTGCCAGCAGCTTATTCCGTTACACTGAAGCTTTCTTT	CASSLFRYTEAFF
.	few	TRBV5-4	TRBJ1-2	TGTGCCAGCAGCCTTTACCGGACATCCGGCTACACCTTC	CASSLYRTSGYTF
TRBD1	few	TRBV6-1	TRBJ2-2	TGTGCCAGCACAATACAGGGGCTGACCTGGGGTCGAACCGGGGAGCTGTTTTTT	CASTIQGLTWGRTGELFF
.	.	TRBV28	TRBJ2-3	TGTGCCAGCAGTCTGGGACTCCGCGCGCAGTATTTT	CASSLGLRAQYF
.	.	TRBV6-2/TRBV6-3	TRBJ1-1	TGTGCCAGCAGTTACGCGGCGGCGAACACTGAAGCTTTCTTT	CASSYAAANTEAFF
.	many	TRBV7-2	TRBJ1-1	TGTGCCAGCAGCTTACCTTCTGGACACTGGAACACTGAAGCTTTCTTT	CASSLPSGHWNTEAFF
TRBD1	.	TRBV5-4	TRBJ2-1	TGTGCCAGCAGCTTGTCACGGACAGGGGTCAATGAGCAGTTCTTC	CASSLSRTGVNEQFF
.	few	TRBV12-3/TRBV12-4	TRBJ1-3	TGTGCCAGCGGGAGCGGGGGAAACACCATATATTTT	CASGSGGNTIYF
.	.	TRBV4-1	TRBJ2-2	TGCGCCAGCAGCCAAGATGACAGTTCCGGGGAGCTGTTTTTT	CASSQDDSSGELFF
TRBD2	few	TRBV20-1	TRBJ2-1	TGCAGTGCCCGTGGACTAGCTCGACATGAGCAGTTCTTC	CSARGLARHEQFF
.	.	TRBV6-1	TRBJ2-4	TGTGCCAGCACCGGGATTTGGGGCATTCAGTACTTC	CASTGIWGIQYF
.	few	TRBV6-5	TRBJ2-6	TGTGCCAGCAACTATGGGGGCCCTGGGGCCAACGTCCTGACTTTC	CASNYGGPGANVLTF
TRBD2	.	TRBV29-1	TRBJ2-2	TGCAGCGTTGGGCATCTAGCGGGAATCGGGGAGCTGTTTTTT	CSVGHLAGIGELFF
.	.	TRBV5-6	TRBJ1-1	TGTGCCAGCAGCCCTGACGTGAAAACTGAAGCTTTCTTT	CASSPDVKTEAFF
.	few	TRBV12-3/TRBV12-4	TRBJ2-1	TGTGCCAGCAGTTGGCCAGTGGGAAAATACAATGAGCAGTTCTTC	CASSWPVGKYNEQFF
TRBD1	few	TRBV30	TRBJ1-5	TGTGCCTGGAGTGGGGACAGGACAAATCAGCCCCAGCATTTT	CAWSGDRTNQPQHF
TRBD1	many	TRBV7-2	TRBJ1-4	TGTGCCAGCAGCTTAGGGGGACAGGGGGCTGAAAAACTGTTTTTT	CASSLGGQGAEKLFF
TRBD1	.	TRBV12-3/TRBV12-4	TRBJ1-1	TGTGCCAGCAGTTTCTGGACAGGGATCGACACTGAAGCTTTCTTT	CASSFWTGIDTEAFF
.	.	TRBV7-3	TRBJ2-2	TGTGCCAGCAGCTTAAGGTCTTGGGGGCTCCCCACCGGGGAGCTGTTTTTT	CASSLRSWGLPTGELFF
.	few	TRBV6-5	TRBJ1-2	TGTGCCAGCAGGCACGGGAAGGTTGGCGGCTACACCTTC	CASRHGKVGGYTF
.	once	TRBV10-3	TRBJ2-3	TGTGCCATCAGTGAGTCTGACCCCACAGATACGCAGTATTTT	CAISESDPTDTQYF
TRBD2	many	TRBV7-8	TRBJ2-1	TGTGCCAGCAGCTTAGGGTCGGTGGGGGGGGACTCCTACAATGAGCAGTTCTTC	CASSLGSVGGDSYNEQFF
.	few	TRBV5-6	TRBJ1-1	TGTGCCAGCAGCTTGGAGCCTTTGAACACTGAAGCTTTCTTT	CASSLEPLNTEAFF
TRBD2	.	TRBV7-9	TRBJ2-3	TGTGCCAGCAGCGAGGGACTAGCGACGGGAGATACGCAGTATTTT	CASSEGLATGDTQYF
.	.	TRBV12-3/TRBV12-4	TRBJ1-4	TGTGCCAGCAGCCGCAAGGGGTTTATTAATGAAAAACTGTTTTTT	CASSRKGFINEKLFF
TRBD2	few	TRBV14	TRBJ2-5	TGTGCCAGCAGCCAGTTGACTAGCGGGATGAGAGAAGAGACCCAGTACTTC	CASSQLTSGMREETQYF
TRBD2	.	TRBV12-3/TRBV12-4	TRBJ2-1	TGTGCCAGCAGTTCTAGCGGCCCCCCGGGGAATGAGCAGTTCTTC	CASSSSGPPGNEQFF
TRBD2	.	TRBV7-3	TRBJ2-4	TGTGCCAGCAGCCTAGGACTAGCGGGGTCCGCCATTCAGTACTTC	CASSLGLAGSAIQYF
.	.	TRBV19	TRBJ2-1	TGTGCCAGTAGAAATAGGGGGTCTTCCTACAATGAGCAGTTCTTC	CASRNRGSSYNEQFF
TRBD2	.	TRBV5-8	TRBJ2-5	TGTGCCACGAGACGGGGGGTGAAAGAGACCCAGTACTTC	CATRRGVKETQYF
.	.	TRBV13	TRBJ1-2	TGTGCCAGCAGCTTAGACAGAATAAATGGCTACACCTTC	CASSLDRINGYTF
.	many	TRBV7-9	TRBJ2-7	TGTGCCAGCAGCTTAGCGCTGGGAGAGCAGTACTTC	CASSLALGEQYF
TRBD1	many	TRBV27	TRBJ2-7	TGTGCCAGCAGTTTACGCCCGGGACAGCCCGAGCAGTACTTC	CASSLRPGQPEQYF
TRBD1	few	TRBV29-1	TRBJ1-2	TGCAGCGTGACAGGGGGCATAGGCTACACCTTC	CSVTGGIGYTF
.	many	TRBV6-2/TRBV6-3	TRBJ1-1	TGTGCCAGCAGTTACGCTCAACTTCGGGACATCGGTTTTATGAACACTGAAGCTTTCTTT	CASSYAQLRDIGFMNTEAFF
.	.	TRBV4-3	TRBJ2-1	TGCGCCAGCAGCCAAGGGGGATATTGGGGCAATGAGCAGTTCTTC	CASSQGGYWGNEQFF
TRBD2	.	TRBV11-3	TRBJ2-2	TGTGCCAGCAGCTTGACTAGCGGGCCTCCTGGGAACACCGGGGAGCTGTTTTTT	CASSLTSGPPGNTGELFF
.	.	TRBV4-1	TRBJ1-5	TGCGCCAGCAGCCAAGAACAAGGGGCTGGCAATCAGCCCCAGCATTTT	CASSQEQGAGNQPQHF
.	.	TRBV11-2	TRBJ2-1	TGTGCCAGCAGCTTAGATATGCCCAGTGGGAATGAGCAGTTCTTC	CASSLDMPSGNEQFF
.	.	TRBV4-3	TRBJ1-2	TGCGCCAGCAGCCAAGCTAGTGAGCTTACCGGGATGAACTATGGCTACACCTTC	CASSQASELTGMNYGYTF
.	few	TRBV7-9	TRBJ1-2	TGTGCCAGCAGCCTAAGGGAGCTCGCTGGCTACACCTTC	CASSLRELAGYTF
TRBD1	once	TRBV28	TRBJ2-7	TGTGCCAGCAGTTTAGGGGGACAGGGGTCCTACGAGCAGTACTTC	CASSLGGQGSYEQYF
TRBD2	.	TRBV20-1	TRBJ2-5	TGCAGTGCTAGAAAACCCGGATGGAGCGGGGAAGAGACCCAGTACTTC	CSARKPGWSGEETQYF
TRBD1	.	TRBV7-2	TRBJ2-5	TGTGCCAGCAGCTTCTGGACAGGTAGAGAGACCCAGTACTTC	CASSFWTGRETQYF
.	.	TRBV30	TRBJ1-5	TGTGCCTGGAGTGTACCCGACAGAATCGATCAGCCCCAGCATTTT	CAWSVPDRIDQPQHF
TRBD2	few	TRBV19	TRBJ2-1	TGTGCCAGTAGTATCATAGGACTAGCGGGAGTTAGCGATGAGCAGTTCTTC	CASSIIGLAGVSDEQFF
TRBD1	.	TRBV2	TRBJ1-2	TGTGCCAGCAGTGGAAGGACAGGGTATGGCTACACCTTC	CASSGRTGYGYTF